These 17 T cell receptor beta chains were sequenced from one sample in a study of shared clonotypes between healthy human individuals. Only in-frame clones appear in the TCRdb table, and some are missing; sequencing was by immunoSEQ multiplex PCR. The repertoire has around 1.5 million clones, 95% to 99% of them found once; the top ten carry roughly 0.45%. The sequencing sample was made of naive CD4+ T cells sorted from blood. The subset was: CD45RA+ positively selected. The receptors shown here come from a man aged 30 to 39 in good health.

The genes are TRBV9 and TRBJ2-7; D might be TRBD1 (6 bases). The length of the CDR3 is 15 residues. The germline V gene has CDR1 SGDLS and CDR2 YYNGEE. V dropped 6 bases and J dropped 1 base, with 17 bases sitting between them. The CDR3 DNA follows: TGTGCCAGCACCTTGGGGGCAGATCTATCCTACGAGCAGTACTTC. This translates into CASTLGADLSYEQYF. Variable domain in full (rest from reference TRBV9 and TRBJ2-7): DSGVTQTPKHLITATGQRVTLRCSPRSGDLSVYWYQQSLDQGLQFLIQYYNGEERAKGNILERFSAQQFPDLHSELNLSSLELGDSALYFCASTLGADLSYEQYFGPGTRLTVT.

Notes on this clone: A read error may account for a junction end that differs from germline. The rearrangement uses TRBV6-1 and TRBJ1-2, with D uncertain. Germline CDR1 and CDR2: MNHNS and SASEGT. There are 14 residues in the CDR3. CDR3 bases: TGTGCCAGCAGGGAAGGAGGAGCTAACTATGGCTACACCTTC. Residues: CASREGGANYGYTF.

The gene calls are TRBV9 and TRBJ1-1, with TRBD1 identical over 11 bases. This CDR3 contains 15 residues. Looked up from germline, CDR1 is SGDLS and CDR2 is YYNGEE. Trimming cost V 2 bases and J 6 bases; bases outside gene matches: 6. The CDR3 DNA reads as TGTGCCAGCAGCGTTAGCCGGGACAGGGGGGCTGAAGCTTTCTTT. Its protein is CASSVSRDRGAEAFF.

The chain combines TRBV19 with TRBJ2-7, with D possibly TRBD1 on 6 matching bases. The CDR3 is 15 residues long. Germline V lookup: CDR1 LNHDA, CDR2 SQIVND (reference sequence). The V end lost 1 base, the J end lost 1 base, and 11 bases lay between the germline ends. In nucleotides, the CDR3 is TGTGCCAGTAGTATAGCCACAGGGTTTTCCTACGAGCAGTACTTC. Amino acid sequence: CASSIATGFSYEQYF.

The gene calls are TRBV6-5 and TRBJ1-5, with D perhaps TRBD1 (5 bases). CDR3 length equals 16 residues. Germline V gene lookup returns CDR1 MNHEY and CDR2 SVGAGI. The germline V and J ends were trimmed by 2 bases and 0 bases, with 11 bases remaining between them. In DNA form, the CDR3 reads TGTGCCAGCAGTTACCCGGGACTCAATAGCAATCAGCCCCAGCATTTT. Translating it yields CASSYPGLNSNQPQHF.

V is TRBV7-9 and J is TRBJ1-5, with D possibly matching TRBD1 (5 bases). V was shortened by 2 bases and J by 2 bases, with 7 bases between the two germline ends. The germline CDR1 and CDR2 sequences are SEHNR and FQNEAQ (reference sequence). The CDR3 is 14 amino acids. The DNA of the CDR3 is TGTGCCAGCAGCTTAAGGGGAGGCAATCAGCCCCAGCATTTT. Translating gives CASSLRGGNQPQHF. The whole variable domain, filled in from reference TRBV7-9 and TRBJ1-5, reads DTGVSQNPRHKITKRGQNVTFRCDPISEHNRLYWYRQTLGQGPEFLTYFQNEAQLEKSRLLSDRFSAERPKGSFSTLEIQRTEQGDSAMYLCASSLRGGNQPQHFGDGTRLSIL.

The rearrangement uses TRBV29-1 and TRBJ2-1; 13 bases match TRBD2. This CDR3 comprises 13 residues. The germline V gene has CDR1 SQVTM and CDR2 ANQGSEA. CDR3 sequence: CRTSGRALDEQFF. CDR3 bases: TGCAGAACTAGCGGGAGGGCCCTGGATGAGCAGTTCTTC.

The chain employs TRBV18 and TRBJ1-2; D gene unclear. V lost 1 base, J lost 7 bases, and 7 bases lay in between. Per the germline V gene, CDR1 is KGHSH and CDR2 is LQKENI. The CDR3 is 12 residues long. The CDR3 nucleotides read TGTGCCAGCTCACCACAGGGTGGTGGCTACACCTTC. Its translation: CASSPQGGGYTF.

This chain connects TRBV5-5 to TRBJ2-1; D is perhaps TRBD1 or TRBD2 (5 bases each). This CDR3 region has 18 residues. Trimming cost V 6 bases and J 1 base, with 23 bases left between them. Germline V gene sequence: CDR1 SGHKS, CDR2 YYEKEE (reference sequence). CDR3 sequence (DNA): TGTGCCAGCACACTAGGTCCCAGGGCCAGAGAATCCTACAATGAGCAGTTCTTC. Amino acids: CASTLGPRARESYNEQFF.

The chain recombines TRBV14 with TRBJ2-7; TRBD2 is a possible D gene (6 bases). The V gene's germline CDR1 is SGHDN and CDR2 FVKESK. Trimming took 2 bases from V and 2 from J, leaving 16 bases between them. This CDR3 comprises 16 residues. The CDR3 sequence: CASSQLGGTGAYEQYF. DNA of the CDR3: TGTGCCAGCAGCCAACTTGGCGGGACCGGTGCCTACGAGCAGTACTTC.

V is TRBV14 and J is TRBJ2-7; 7 bases fit TRBD1. CDR3 length equals 16 residues. Germline CDR1 and CDR2: SGHDN and FVKESK. Trimming cost V 1 base and J 3 bases; bases outside gene matches: 9. The DNA of the CDR3 is TGTGCCAGCAGCCAAGGAGGCCCGGGACAGAGCTACGAGCAGTACTTC. This sequence encodes CASSQGGPGQSYEQYF.

Notes on this clone: Other DNA sequences in this specimen translate into the identical CDR3. The chain recombines TRBV20-1 with TRBJ2-7; D remains unclear. V was clipped by 3 bases and J by 4 bases, with 4 bases between them. Germline CDR1 and CDR2: DFQATT and SNEGSKA (reference sequence). CDR3 length equals 10 residues. CDR3 sequence (DNA): TGCAGTGCTAGCCAGTACGAGCAGTACTTC. Its protein is CSASQYEQYF.

The rearrangement joins TRBV4-1 to TRBJ2-7, with 7 bases lining up with TRBD2. This CDR3 comprises 15 residues. Germline CDR1 reads MGHRA; CDR2 reads YSYEKL. V shed 6 bases, J shed 0 bases, and the junction held 8 bases outside the gene matches. In DNA, the CDR3 is TGCGCCAGCAGTTCTCCTAGCGGTAGCTCCTACGAGCAGTACTTC. Protein sequence: CASSSPSGSSYEQYF.

The rearrangement joins TRBV4-3 to TRBJ2-6; possible D gene TRBD2, 5 bases. The CDR3 covers 16 residues. Trimming took 7 bases from V and 4 from J, leaving 17 bases between them. The V gene's germline CDR1 is LGHNA and CDR2 YSLEER. CDR3 sequence: CASTPNGVGGANVLTF. CDR3 DNA sequence: TGCGCCAGCACCCCGAACGGGGTAGGAGGGGCCAACGTCCTGACTTTC.

The rearrangement joins TRBV5-4 to TRBJ2-5, with D perhaps being TRBD1 or TRBD2 (5 bases each). V was shortened by 4 bases and J by 7 bases, with 29 bases between the two germline ends. Looked up from germline, CDR1 is SGHNT and CDR2 is YYREEE (reference sequence). The CDR3 is 18 amino acids. The CDR3 nucleotides are TGTGCCAGCAGCCCAAAGTCCCATGGGGCAGGGATCGGGGCGACCCAGTACTTC. This sequence encodes CASSPKSHGAGIGATQYF.

The V call is TRBV6-5, the J call TRBJ2-1; D not certain. CDR1 and CDR2 from the germline V gene are MNHEY and SVGAGI. V lost 0 bases, J lost 7 bases, and 16 bases lay in between. The CDR3 is 16 residues long. The CDR3 loop reads CASSYSAVSNYNEQFF. CDR3 nucleotides: TGTGCCAGCAGTTACTCGGCGGTATCAAATTATAATGAGCAGTTCTTC.

The rearrangement joins TRBV28 to TRBJ1-5, with D possibly matching TRBD1 (5 bases). Germline CDR1 reads MDHEN; CDR2 reads SYDVKM. The V end lost 5 bases, the J end lost 5 bases, and 13 bases lay between the germline ends. This CDR3 has 14 amino acids. The CDR3 sequence: CASSLYAGYQPQHF. CDR3 sequence (DNA): TGTGCCAGCAGTCTGTACGCAGGGTATCAGCCCCAGCATTTT.